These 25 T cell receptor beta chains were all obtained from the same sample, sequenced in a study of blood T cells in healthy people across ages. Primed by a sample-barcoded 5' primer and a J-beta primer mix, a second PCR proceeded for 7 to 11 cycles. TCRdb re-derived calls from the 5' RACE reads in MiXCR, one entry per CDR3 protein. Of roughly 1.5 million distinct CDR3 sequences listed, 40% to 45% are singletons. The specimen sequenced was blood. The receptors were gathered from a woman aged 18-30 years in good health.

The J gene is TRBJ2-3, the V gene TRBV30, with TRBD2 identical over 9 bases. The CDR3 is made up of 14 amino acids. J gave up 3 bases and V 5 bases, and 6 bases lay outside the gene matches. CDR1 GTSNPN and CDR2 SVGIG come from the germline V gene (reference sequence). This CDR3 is CAWAGTSITDTQYF. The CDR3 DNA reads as TGTGCCTGGGCTGGGACTAGCATTACAGATACGCAGTATTTT.

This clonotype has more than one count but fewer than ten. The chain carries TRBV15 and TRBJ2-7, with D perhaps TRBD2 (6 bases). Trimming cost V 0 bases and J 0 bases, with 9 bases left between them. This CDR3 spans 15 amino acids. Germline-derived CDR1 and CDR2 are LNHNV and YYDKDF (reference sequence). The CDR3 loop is CATSRDHGGSYEQYF. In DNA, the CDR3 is TGTGCCACCAGCAGAGATCACGGGGGCTCCTACGAGCAGTACTTC. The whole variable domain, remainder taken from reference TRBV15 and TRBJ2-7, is DAMVIQNPRYQVTQFGKPVTLSCSQTLNHNVMYWYQQKSSQAPKLLFHYYDKDFNNEADTPDNFQSRRPNTSFCFLDIRSPGLGDTAMYLCATSRDHGGSYEQYFGPGTRLTVT.

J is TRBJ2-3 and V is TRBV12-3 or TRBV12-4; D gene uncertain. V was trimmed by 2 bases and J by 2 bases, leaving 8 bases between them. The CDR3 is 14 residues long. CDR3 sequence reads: CASSLRHPTDTQYF. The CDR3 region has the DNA TGTGCCAGCAGTTTACGGCATCCCACAGATACGCAGTATTTT.

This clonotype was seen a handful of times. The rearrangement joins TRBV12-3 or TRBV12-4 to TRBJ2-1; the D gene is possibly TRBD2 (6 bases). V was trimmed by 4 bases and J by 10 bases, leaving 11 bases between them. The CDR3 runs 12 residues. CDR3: CASSSGLYEQFF. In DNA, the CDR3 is TGTGCCAGCAGTTCCGGACTATACGAGCAGTTCTTC.

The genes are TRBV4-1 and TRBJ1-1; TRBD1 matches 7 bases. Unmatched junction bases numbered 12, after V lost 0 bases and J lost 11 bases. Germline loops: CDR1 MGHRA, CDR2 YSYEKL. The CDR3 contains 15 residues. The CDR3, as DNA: TGCGCCAGCAGCCAAGATCGCAGGGGGGCACGGAATGCTTTCTTT. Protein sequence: CASSQDRRGARNAFF.

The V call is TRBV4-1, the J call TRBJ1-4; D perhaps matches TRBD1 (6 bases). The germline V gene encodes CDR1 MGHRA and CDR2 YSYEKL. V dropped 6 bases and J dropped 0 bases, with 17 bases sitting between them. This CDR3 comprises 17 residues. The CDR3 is CASSRRQVESTNEKLFF. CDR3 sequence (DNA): TGCGCCAGCAGTCGGCGACAGGTTGAGTCAACTAATGAAAAACTGTTTTTT.

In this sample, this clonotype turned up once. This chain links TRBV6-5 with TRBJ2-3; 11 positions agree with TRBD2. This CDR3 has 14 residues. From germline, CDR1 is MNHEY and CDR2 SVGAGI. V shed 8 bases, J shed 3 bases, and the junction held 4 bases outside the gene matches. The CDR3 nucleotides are TGTGCCAGCGGTAGCGGGGGGGCAACAGATACGCAGTATTTT. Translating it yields CASGSGGATDTQYF.

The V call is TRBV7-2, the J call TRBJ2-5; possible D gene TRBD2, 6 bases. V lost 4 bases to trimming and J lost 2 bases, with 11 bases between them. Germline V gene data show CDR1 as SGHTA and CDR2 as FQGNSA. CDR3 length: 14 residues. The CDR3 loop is CASSSSSAQETQYF. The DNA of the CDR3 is TGTGCCAGCAGCTCGTCTAGCGCACAAGAGACCCAGTACTTC.

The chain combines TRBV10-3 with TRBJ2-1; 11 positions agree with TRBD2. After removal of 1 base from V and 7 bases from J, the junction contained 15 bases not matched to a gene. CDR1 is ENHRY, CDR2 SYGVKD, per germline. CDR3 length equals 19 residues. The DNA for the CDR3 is TGTGCCATCAGTGAGTTGGCTAGCGGGGGGACAGTGCTACAGAATGAGCAGTTCTTC. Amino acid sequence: CAISELASGGTVLQNEQFF.

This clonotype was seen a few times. The CDR3 DNA reads as TGTGCCAGCAGCGCGGGACTAGCGGGATTCCACCAGTACTTC. Translating it yields CASSAGLAGFHQYF. The rearrangement links TRBV4-2 to TRBJ2-4, with 13 bases aligning to TRBD2. After removal of 5 bases from V and 13 bases from J, the junction contained 8 bases not matched to a gene. The CDR3 covers 14 residues. CDR1 is LGHNA and CDR2 is YNFKEQ in the germline V gene.

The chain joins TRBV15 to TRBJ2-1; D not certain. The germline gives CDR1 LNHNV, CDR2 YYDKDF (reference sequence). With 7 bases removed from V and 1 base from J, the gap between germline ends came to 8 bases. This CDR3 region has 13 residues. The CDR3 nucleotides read TGTGCCACCAACCCCGGGTCCTACAATGAGCAGTTCTTC. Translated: CATNPGSYNEQFF.

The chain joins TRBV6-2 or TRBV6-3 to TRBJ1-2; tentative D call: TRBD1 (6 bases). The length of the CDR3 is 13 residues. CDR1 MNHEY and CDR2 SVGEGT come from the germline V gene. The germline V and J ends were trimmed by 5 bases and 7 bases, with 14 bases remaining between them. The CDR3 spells CASSEQGVLGYTF. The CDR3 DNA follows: TGTGCCAGCAGTGAACAGGGCGTGCTTGGCTACACCTTC.

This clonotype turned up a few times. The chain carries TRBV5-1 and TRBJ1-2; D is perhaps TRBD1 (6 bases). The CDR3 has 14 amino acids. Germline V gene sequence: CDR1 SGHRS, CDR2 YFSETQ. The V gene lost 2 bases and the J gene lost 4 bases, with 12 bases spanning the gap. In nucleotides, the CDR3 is TGCGCCAGCAGCTTCAAAACAGGGTCCTATGGCTACACCTTC. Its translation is CASSFKTGSYGYTF.

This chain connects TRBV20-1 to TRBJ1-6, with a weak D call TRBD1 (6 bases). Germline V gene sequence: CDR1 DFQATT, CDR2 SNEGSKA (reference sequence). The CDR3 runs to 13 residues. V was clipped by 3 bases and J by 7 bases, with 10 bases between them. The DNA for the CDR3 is TGCAGTGCTAGTGACAGGCTGAATTCACCCCTCCACTTT. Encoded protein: CSASDRLNSPLHF.

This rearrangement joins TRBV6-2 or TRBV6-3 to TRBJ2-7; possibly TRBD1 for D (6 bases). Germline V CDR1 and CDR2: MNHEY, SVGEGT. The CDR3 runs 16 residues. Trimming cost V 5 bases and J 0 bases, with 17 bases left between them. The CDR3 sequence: CASSPDGTMFSYEQYF. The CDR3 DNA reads TGTGCCAGCAGTCCTGACGGGACAATGTTCTCCTACGAGCAGTACTTC.

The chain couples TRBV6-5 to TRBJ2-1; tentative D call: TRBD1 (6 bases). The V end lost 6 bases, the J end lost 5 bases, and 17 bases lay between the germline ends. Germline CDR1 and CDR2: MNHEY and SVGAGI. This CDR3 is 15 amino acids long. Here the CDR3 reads CASSSTGTTDNEQFF. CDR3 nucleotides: TGTGCCAGCAGCTCAACAGGGACCACTGACAATGAGCAGTTCTTC.

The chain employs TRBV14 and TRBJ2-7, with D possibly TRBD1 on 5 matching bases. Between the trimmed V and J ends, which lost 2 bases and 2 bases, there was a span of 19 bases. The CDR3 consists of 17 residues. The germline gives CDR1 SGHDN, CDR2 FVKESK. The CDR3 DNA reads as TGTGCCAGCAGCCAAAGTGGCCGCGGCAGGGCTACCTACGAGCAGTACTTC. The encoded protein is CASSQSGRGRATYEQYF. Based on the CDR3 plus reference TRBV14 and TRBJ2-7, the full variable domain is EAGVTQFPSHSVIEKGQTVTLRCDPISGHDNLYWYRRVMGKEIKFLLHFVKESKQDESGMPNNRFLAERTGGTYSTLKVQPAELEDSGVYFCASSQSGRGRATYEQYFGPGTRLTVT.

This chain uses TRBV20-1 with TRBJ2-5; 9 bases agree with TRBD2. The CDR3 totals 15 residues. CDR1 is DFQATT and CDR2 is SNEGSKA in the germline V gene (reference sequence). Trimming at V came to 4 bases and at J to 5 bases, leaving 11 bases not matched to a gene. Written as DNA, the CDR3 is TGCAGTGCTACGCCGACTAGCGGCAGTCGGGAGACCCAGTACTTC. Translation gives CSATPTSGSRETQYF.

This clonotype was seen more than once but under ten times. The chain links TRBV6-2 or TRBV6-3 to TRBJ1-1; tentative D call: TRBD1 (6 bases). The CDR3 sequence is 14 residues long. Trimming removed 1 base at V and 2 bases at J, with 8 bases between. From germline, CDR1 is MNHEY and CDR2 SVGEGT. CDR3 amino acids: CASSYWGTNTEAFF. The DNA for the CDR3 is TGTGCCAGCAGTTACTGGGGGACAAACACTGAAGCTTTCTTT.

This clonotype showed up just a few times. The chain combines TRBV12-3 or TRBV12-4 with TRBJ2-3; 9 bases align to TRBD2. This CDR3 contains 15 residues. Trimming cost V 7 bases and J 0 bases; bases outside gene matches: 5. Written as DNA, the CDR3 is TGTGCCAGCACCCTAGCGGGGCTTAGCACAGATACGCAGTATTTT. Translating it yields CASTLAGLSTDTQYF.

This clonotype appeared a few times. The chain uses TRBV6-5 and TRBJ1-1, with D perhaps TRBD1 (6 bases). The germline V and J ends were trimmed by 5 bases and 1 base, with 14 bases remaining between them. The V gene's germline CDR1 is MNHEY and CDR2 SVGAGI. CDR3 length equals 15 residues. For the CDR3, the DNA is TGTGCCAGCAGTGCGCGGCAGGGGACGAACACTGAAGCTTTCTTT. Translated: CASSARQGTNTEAFF.

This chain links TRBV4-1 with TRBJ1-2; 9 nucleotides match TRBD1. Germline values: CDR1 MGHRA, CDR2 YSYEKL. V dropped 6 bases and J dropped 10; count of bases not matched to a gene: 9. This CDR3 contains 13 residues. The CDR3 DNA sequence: TGCGCCAGCAGTACCGGGACAGGGTCGATCTACACCTTC. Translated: CASSTGTGSIYTF.

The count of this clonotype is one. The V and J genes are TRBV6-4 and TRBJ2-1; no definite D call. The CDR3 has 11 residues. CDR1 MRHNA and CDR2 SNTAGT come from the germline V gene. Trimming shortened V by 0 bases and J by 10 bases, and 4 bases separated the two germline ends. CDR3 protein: CASSDSGEQFF. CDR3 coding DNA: TGTGCCAGCAGTGACTCTGGCGAGCAGTTCTTC.

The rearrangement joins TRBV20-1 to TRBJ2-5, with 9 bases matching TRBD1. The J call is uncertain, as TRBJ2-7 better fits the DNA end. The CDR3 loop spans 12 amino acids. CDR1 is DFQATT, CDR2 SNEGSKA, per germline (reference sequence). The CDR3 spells CSAEDRGYEQYF. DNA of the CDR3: TGCAGTGCCGAGGACAGGGGCTACGAGCAGTACTTC.

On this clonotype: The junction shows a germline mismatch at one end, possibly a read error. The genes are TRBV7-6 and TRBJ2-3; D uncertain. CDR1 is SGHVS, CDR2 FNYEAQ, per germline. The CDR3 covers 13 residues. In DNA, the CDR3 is TGTGCCGGCAGCTCTTTGGGCCGGGATACGCAGTATTTT. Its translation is CAGSSLGRDTQYF.